This entry lists 12 T cell receptor beta chains sequenced from one sample in a study of cytomegalovirus exposure and HLA in healthy donors. Both 60 Vbeta primers and 13 Jbeta primers went into the PCR. Repertoires were generated with immunoSEQ multiplex PCR, while TCRdb's copy carries only in-frame clones and drops some. Altogether some 150,000 clones are present, 77% being singletons, with the ten largest covering approximately 3.8%. The sequencing sample was made of PBMCs. Every receptor here comes from a male donor in good health and CMV-seronegative.

In this sample, this clone turned up a few times. CDR3 protein: CASSQVFGGNNYGYTF. The DNA for the CDR3 is TGCGCCAGCAGCCAAGTGTTCGGGGGGAATAACTATGGCTACACCTTC. The V gene is TRBV4-1, the J gene TRBJ1-2; D is possibly TRBD1 (5 bases). Germline lookup yields CDR1 MGHRA and CDR2 YSYEKL. The CDR3 loop spans 16 amino acids. V lost 1 base, J lost 1 base, and 13 bases lay in between.

The rearrangement links TRBV7-8 to TRBJ1-1; TRBD1 is a possible D gene (5 bases). CDR3 length equals 13 residues. Germline CDR1 SGHVS, CDR2 FQNEAQ. Trimming cost V 6 bases and J 10 bases, with 18 bases left between them. The CDR3 sequence is CASRPSQDIGAFF. CDR3 nucleotides: TGTGCCAGCAGACCATCCCAGGACATCGGAGCTTTCTTT.

The chain couples TRBV11-2 to TRBJ2-2; no clear D gene. This CDR3 has 13 residues. Germline V gene lookup returns CDR1 SGHAT and CDR2 FQNNGV. Between the trimmed V and J ends, which lost 3 bases and 4 bases, there was a span of 6 bases. The CDR3 nucleotides read TGTGCCAGCAGCTTTGGCGGCACCGGGGAGCTGTTTTTT. The encoded protein is CASSFGGTGELFF.

The CDR3 nucleotides are TGTGCCAGCAGTGAATCGAGGTCGGGAAACATTCAGTACTTC. This translates into CASSESRSGNIQYF. The rearrangement links TRBV2 to TRBJ2-4; D is unclear. V shed 2 bases and J shed 6 bases, with 11 bases lying between them. The V gene's germline CDR1 is SNHLY and CDR2 FYNNEI. CDR3 length equals 14 residues.

In regard to this clone: Without the conserved terminal phenylalanine or tryptophan, this CDR3 likely stems from a read error. It is unclear where the CDR3 begins or ends on the DNA, so no DNA is shown, and the CDR3 is as TCRdb lists it. J is TRBJ2-7 and V is TRBV4-3; whether TRBD1, the table's D call, matches the DNA was not checked. Per germline, CDR1 LGHNA and CDR2 YSLEER. The CDR3 has 8 residues if both end residues are counted. CDR3 loop: CASSRDHL.

The rearrangement uses TRBV12-5 and TRBJ2-5; 10 bases are shared with TRBD2. The CDR3 runs 16 residues. Germline assignment: CDR1 LGHNT and CDR2 FRNRAP. V gave up 1 base and J gave up 5 bases; unmatched junction bases: 7. This CDR3 is CASGLGTSGSWETQYF. CDR3 in DNA: TGTGCTAGTGGTTTGGGGACTAGCGGATCCTGGGAGACCCAGTACTTC.

This chain connects TRBV4-3 to TRBJ1-3, with 9 bases lining up with TRBD1. The junction had 11 bases not matched to a gene; V was cut back by 1 base and J by 4 bases. The CDR3 consists of 18 residues. The germline V gene has CDR1 LGHNA and CDR2 YSLEER. The CDR3 is CASSQALFGTGMGNTIYF. CDR3 sequence (DNA): TGCGCCAGCAGCCAAGCTCTATTCGGGACAGGGATGGGAAACACCATATATTTT.

The table lists this clone with a few counts. This chain connects TRBV9 to TRBJ2-3; D possibly corresponds to TRBD1 (5 bases). V lost 4 bases and J lost 2, with 14 bases in between. This CDR3 spans 15 amino acids. Germline V gene data show CDR1 as SGDLS and CDR2 as YYNGEE. The CDR3 protein is CASSPRQTHTDTQYF. In DNA form, the CDR3 reads TGTGCCAGCAGCCCCCGACAGACACACACAGATACGCAGTATTTT.

In its sample, this clone was seen a few times. The junction departs from germline at one end; a sequencing error may be responsible. The rearrangement uses TRBV9 and TRBJ2-1; 10 nucleotides agree with TRBD1. CDR3 length: 12 amino acids. The V gene's germline CDR1 is SGDLS and CDR2 YYNGEE. In DNA form, the CDR3 reads TGTGCCAGCAGCGGGACAGGGGGTGCGGGGCTCTTC. Protein: CASSGTGGAGLF.

The chain joins TRBV7-6 to TRBJ2-1, with no clear D. Trimming shortened V by 1 base and J by 9 bases, and 10 bases separated the two germline ends. Germline loops: CDR1 SGHVS, CDR2 FNYEAQ. The CDR3 runs 13 residues. This CDR3 reads CASSLGALFEQFF. CDR3 in DNA: TGTGCCAGCAGCTTAGGGGCCCTTTTTGAGCAGTTCTTC.

The chain employs TRBV5-1 and TRBJ1-1; D remains unclear. The ends were cut back, 5 bases at V and 10 bases at J, with 12 bases in the middle. Germline CDR1 is SGHRS and CDR2 is YFSETQ. The CDR3 has 11 amino acids. CDR3 DNA: TGCGCCAGCAGTTCCGGACGGGGAGCTTTCTTT. It translates to CASSSGRGAFF.

A remark on this clone: A read error may produce the germline difference seen at one junction end. The identical CDR3 is also encoded by other nucleotide sequences in the sample. This chain connects TRBV5-1 to TRBJ2-1, with D uncertain. CDR3 length: 13 amino acids. Germline CDR1 SGHRS, CDR2 YFSETQ. CDR3 nucleotides: TGCGCCAGCACGGGTGTCTCCTACAATGAACAGTTCTTC. Its translation: CASTGVSYNEQFF.